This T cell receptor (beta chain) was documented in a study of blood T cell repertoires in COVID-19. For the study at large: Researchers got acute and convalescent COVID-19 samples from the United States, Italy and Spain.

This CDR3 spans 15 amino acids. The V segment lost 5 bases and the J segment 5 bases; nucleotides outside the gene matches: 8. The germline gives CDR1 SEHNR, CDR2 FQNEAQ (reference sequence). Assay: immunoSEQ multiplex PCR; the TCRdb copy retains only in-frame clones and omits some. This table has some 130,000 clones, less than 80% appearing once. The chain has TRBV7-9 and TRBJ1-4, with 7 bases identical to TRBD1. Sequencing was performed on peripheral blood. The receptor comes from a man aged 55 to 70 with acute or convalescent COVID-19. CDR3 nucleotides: TGTGCCAGCAGCCCCCAGGAGGGGGCGAATGAAAAACTGTTTTTT. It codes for CASSPQEGANEKLFF.